What follows is one T cell receptor beta chain and its context. Its antigen is unidentified. This specimen includes other DNA sequences encoding the same CDR3. The data derive from a study of glioma-infiltrating T cells after dendritic cell vaccination. Study-level points and caveats: Complete blood and tumor specimen sets were limited to few patients.

With 6 bases removed from V and 6 bases from J, the gap between germline ends came to 17 bases. The CDR3 loop spans 14 amino acids. The germline gives CDR1 MDHEN, CDR2 SYDVKM. The PCR used 60 V beta and 13 J beta primers. Clones were read by immunoSEQ multiplex PCR, and TCRdb kept only the in-frame ones, dropping some. The profile shows about 49,000 clones, 65% to 90% of them singletons. The sequencing here drew on blood, taken before dendritic cell vaccination. V usage is TRBV28 and J usage is TRBJ1-1; D is perhaps TRBD1 (5 bases). The clonotype comes from a human donor with glioblastoma. The CDR3 is CASRGTEKSAEAFF. CDR3 nucleotides: TGTGCCAGCAGGGGGACTGAGAAAAGTGCTGAAGCTTTCTTT. Filled out from reference TRBV28 and TRBJ1-1, the complete variable domain reads DVKVTQSSRYLVKRTGEKVFLECVQDMDHENMFWYRQDPGLGLRLIYFSYDVKMKEKGDIPEGYSVSREKKERFSLILESASTNQTSMYLCASRGTEKSAEAFFGQGTRLTVV.